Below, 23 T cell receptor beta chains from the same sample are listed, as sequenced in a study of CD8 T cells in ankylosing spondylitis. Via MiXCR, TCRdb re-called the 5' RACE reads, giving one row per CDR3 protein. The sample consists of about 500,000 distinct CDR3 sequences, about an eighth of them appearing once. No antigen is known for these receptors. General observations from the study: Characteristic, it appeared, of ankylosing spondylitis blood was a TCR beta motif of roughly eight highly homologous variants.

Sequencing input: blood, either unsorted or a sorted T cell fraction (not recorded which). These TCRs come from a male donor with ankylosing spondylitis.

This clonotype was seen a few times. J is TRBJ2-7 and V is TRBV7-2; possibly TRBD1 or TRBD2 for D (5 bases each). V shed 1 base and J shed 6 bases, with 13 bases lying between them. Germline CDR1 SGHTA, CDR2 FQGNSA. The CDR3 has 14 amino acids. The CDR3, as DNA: TGTGCCAGCAGCTTAGAGAGGGTGGGGGTCGAGCAGTACTTC. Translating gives CASSLERVGVEQYF.

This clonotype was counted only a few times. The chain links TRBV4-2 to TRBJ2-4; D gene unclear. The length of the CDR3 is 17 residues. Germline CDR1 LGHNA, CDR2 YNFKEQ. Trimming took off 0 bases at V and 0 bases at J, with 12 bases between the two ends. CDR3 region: CASSQDVDEIAKNIQYF. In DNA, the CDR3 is TGTGCCAGCAGCCAAGATGTCGACGAAATAGCCAAAAACATTCAGTACTTC.

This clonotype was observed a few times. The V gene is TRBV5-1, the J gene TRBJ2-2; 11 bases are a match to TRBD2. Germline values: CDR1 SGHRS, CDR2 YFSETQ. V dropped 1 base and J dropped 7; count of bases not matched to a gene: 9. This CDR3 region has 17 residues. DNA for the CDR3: TGCGCCAGCAGCTTGAATCCTAGCGGGAGGAATAGCGGGGAGCTGTTTTTT. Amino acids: CASSLNPSGRNSGELFF. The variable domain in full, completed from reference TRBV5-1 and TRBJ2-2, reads KAGVTQTPRYLIKTRGQQVTLSCSPISGHRSVSWYQQTPGQGLQFLFEYFSETQRNKGNFPGRFSGRQFSNSRSEMNVSTLELGDSALYLCASSLNPSGRNSGELFFGEGSRLTVL.

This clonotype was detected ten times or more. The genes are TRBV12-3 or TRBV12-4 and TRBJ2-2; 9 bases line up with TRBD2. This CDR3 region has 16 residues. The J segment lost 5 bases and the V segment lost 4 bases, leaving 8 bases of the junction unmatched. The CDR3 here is CASSYAGGRRTGELFF. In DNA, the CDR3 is TGTGCCAGCAGTTATGCGGGAGGGCGGAGAACCGGGGAGCTGTTTTTT.

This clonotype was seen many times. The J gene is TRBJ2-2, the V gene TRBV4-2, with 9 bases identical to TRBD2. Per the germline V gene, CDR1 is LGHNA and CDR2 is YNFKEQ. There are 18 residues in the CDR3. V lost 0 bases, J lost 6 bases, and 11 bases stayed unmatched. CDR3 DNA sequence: TGTGCCAGCAGCCAAGATTTAGGTAGCGGGGGCCAAGCCGGGGAGCTGTTTTTT. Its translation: CASSQDLGSGGQAGELFF.

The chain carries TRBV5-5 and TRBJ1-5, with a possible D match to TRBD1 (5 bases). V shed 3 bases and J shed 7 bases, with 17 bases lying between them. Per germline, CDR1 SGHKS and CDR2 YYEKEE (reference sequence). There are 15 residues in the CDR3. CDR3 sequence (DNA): TGTGCCAGCAGCTCGGGACCTCTATTGGAACAGCCCCAGCATTTT. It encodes CASSSGPLLEQPQHF.

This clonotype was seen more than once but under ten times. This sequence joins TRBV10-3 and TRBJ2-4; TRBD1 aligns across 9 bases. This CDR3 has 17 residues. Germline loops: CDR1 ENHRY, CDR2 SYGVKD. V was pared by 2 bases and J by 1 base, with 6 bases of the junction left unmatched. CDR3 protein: CAISEPGQGMAKNIQYF. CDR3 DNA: TGTGCCATCAGTGAGCCCGGACAGGGGATGGCCAAAAACATTCAGTACTTC.

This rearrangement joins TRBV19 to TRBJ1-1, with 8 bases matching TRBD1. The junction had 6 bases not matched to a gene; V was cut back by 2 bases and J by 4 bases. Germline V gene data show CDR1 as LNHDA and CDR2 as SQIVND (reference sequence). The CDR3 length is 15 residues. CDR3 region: CASSIRTGMGTEAFF. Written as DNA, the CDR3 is TGTGCCAGTAGTATAAGGACAGGGATGGGCACTGAAGCTTTCTTT. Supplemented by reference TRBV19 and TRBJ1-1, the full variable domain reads DGGITQSPKYLFRKEGQNVTLSCEQNLNHDAMYWYRQDPGQGLRLIYYSQIVNDFQKGDIAEGYSVSREKKESFPLTVTSAQKNPTAFYLCASSIRTGMGTEAFFGQGTRLTVV.

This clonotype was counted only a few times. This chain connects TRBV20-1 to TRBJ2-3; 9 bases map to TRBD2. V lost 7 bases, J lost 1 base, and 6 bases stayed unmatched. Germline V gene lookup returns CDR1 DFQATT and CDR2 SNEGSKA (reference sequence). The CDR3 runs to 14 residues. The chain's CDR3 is CSVVAGAGTDTQYF. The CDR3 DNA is TGCAGTGTGGTAGCGGGAGCCGGCACAGATACGCAGTATTTT.

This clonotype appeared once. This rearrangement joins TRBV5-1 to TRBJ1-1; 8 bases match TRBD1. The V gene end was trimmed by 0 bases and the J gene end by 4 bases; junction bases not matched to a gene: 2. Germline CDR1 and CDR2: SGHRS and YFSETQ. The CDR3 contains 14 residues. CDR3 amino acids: CASSLADRATEAFF. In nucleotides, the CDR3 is TGCGCCAGCAGCTTGGCGGACAGGGCCACTGAAGCTTTCTTT.

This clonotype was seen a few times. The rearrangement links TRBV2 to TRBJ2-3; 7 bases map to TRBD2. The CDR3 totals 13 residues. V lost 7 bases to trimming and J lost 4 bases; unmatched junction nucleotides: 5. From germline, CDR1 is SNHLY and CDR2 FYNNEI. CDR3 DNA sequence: TGTGCCAGCACACAGCGGGATTCAGATACGCAGTATTTT. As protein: CASTQRDSDTQYF.

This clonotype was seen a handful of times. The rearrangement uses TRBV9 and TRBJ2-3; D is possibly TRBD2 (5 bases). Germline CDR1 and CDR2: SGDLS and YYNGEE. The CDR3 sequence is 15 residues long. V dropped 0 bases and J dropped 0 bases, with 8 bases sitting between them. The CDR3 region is CASSVGRVSTDTQYF. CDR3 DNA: TGTGCCAGCAGCGTAGGGCGGGTTAGCACAGATACGCAGTATTTT.

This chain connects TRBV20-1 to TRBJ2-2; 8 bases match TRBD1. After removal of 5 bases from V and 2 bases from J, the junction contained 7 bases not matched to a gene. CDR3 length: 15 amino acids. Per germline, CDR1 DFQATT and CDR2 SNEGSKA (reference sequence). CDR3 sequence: CSAEQGGDNTGELFF. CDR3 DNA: TGCAGTGCTGAACAGGGGGGAGACAACACCGGGGAGCTGTTTTTT.

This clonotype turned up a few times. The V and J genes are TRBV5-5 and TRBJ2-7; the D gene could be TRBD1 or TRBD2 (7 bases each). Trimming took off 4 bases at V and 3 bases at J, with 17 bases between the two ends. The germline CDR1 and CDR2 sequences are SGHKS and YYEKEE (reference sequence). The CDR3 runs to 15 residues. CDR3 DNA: TGTGCCAGCAGCCCCCGGCAGGGGGGGGGCTACGAGCAGTACTTC. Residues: CASSPRQGGGYEQYF.

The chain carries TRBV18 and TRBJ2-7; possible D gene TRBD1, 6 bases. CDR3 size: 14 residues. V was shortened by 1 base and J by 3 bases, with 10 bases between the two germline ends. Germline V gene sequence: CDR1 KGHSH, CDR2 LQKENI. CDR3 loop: CASSPRQDSYEQYF. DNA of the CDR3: TGTGCCAGCTCACCACGTCAGGACAGCTACGAGCAGTACTTC.

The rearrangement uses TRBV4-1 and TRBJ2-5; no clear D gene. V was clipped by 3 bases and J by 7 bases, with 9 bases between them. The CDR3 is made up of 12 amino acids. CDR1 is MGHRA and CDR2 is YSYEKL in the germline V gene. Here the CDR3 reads CASSQDDVTQYF. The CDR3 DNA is TGCGCCAGCAGCCAGGACGATGTGACCCAGTACTTC.

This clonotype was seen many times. CDR3 coding DNA: TGTGCCAGCAGCGGCCAGCAGGGATTCGGACTAGCGGGAGGCTACAATGAGCAGTTCTTC. Its protein product is CASSGQQGFGLAGGYNEQFF. This chain joins TRBV25-1 and TRBJ2-1; 14 nucleotides match TRBD2. CDR3 length equals 20 residues. V dropped 6 bases and J dropped 3; count of bases not matched to a gene: 16. Germline V lookup: CDR1 MGHDK, CDR2 SYGVNS.

CDR3 bases: TGTGCCAGCAGCTGGGGGACAGACTCTGGGGCCAACGTCCTGACTTTC. Protein: CASSWGTDSGANVLTF. This chain uses TRBV7-2 with TRBJ2-6; 7 positions agree with TRBD1. This CDR3 spans 16 amino acids. CDR1 SGHTA and CDR2 FQGNSA come from the germline V gene. Losses at the gene ends were 4 bases for V and 0 bases for J; bases not matched to a gene: 3.

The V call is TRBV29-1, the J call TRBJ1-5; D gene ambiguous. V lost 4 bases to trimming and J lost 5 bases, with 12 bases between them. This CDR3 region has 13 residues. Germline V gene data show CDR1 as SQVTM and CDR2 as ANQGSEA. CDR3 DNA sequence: TGCAGCGTTGTTCCCGGGATTGATCAGCCCCAGCATTTT. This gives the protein CSVVPGIDQPQHF.

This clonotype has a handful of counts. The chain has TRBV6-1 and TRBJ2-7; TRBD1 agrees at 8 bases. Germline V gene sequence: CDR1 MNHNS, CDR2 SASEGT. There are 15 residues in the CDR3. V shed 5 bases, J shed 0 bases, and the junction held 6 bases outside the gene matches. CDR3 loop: CASSPGQGHSYEQYV. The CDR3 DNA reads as TGTGCCAGCAGTCCCGGACAGGGCCACTCCTACGAGCAGTACGTC.

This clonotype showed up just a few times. CDR3 loop: CAISREGSYNEQFF. CDR3 bases: TGTGCCATCAGTAGGGAGGGGTCCTACAATGAGCAGTTCTTC. J is TRBJ2-1 and V is TRBV10-3; 7 bases agree with TRBD2. V shed 5 bases and J 1 base; nucleotides not matched to a gene: 2. This CDR3 has 14 amino acids. The germline V gene has CDR1 ENHRY and CDR2 SYGVKD.

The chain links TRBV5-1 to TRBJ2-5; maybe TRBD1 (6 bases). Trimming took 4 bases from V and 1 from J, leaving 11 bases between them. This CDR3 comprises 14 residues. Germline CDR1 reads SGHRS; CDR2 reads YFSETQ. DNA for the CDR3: TGCGCCAGCAGCACGGACAGTAGCCAAGAGACCCAGTACTTC. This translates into CASSTDSSQETQYF. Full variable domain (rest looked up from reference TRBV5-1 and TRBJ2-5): KAGVTQTPRYLIKTRGQQVTLSCSPISGHRSVSWYQQTPGQGLQFLFEYFSETQRNKGNFPGRFSGRQFSNSRSEMNVSTLELGDSALYLCASSTDSSQETQYFGPGTRLLVL.

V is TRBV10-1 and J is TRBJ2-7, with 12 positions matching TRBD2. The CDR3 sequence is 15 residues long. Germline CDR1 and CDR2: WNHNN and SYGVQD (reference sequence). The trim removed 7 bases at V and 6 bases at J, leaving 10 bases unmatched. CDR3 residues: CASNPGLAGRAEQYF. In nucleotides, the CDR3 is TGCGCCAGCAACCCGGGACTAGCGGGCCGCGCCGAGCAGTACTTC.